This T cell receptor beta chain was observed in a study of blood T cell repertoires in COVID-19. Study in general: The samples span acute and convalescent COVID-19 from the United States, Italy and Spain. The analysed material was cDNA or gDNA that came from T cells, B-cell-depleted T cells, or PBMCs.

TCRdb's copy holds only in-frame clones and misses some; the assay was immunoSEQ multiplex PCR. The sample lists a few hundred thousand clones, roughly nine tenths occurring once. Participants spanned ages about 18 to 90 years and resided in fewer than 30 US areas. In assigning cohorts, the study relied on participant-reported clinical history. The germline V gene has CDR1 MNHEY and CDR2 SVGAGI. The CDR3 runs 16 residues. V was trimmed by 3 bases and J by 2 bases, leaving 11 bases between them. V usage is TRBV6-5 and J usage is TRBJ2-6, with a tentative D call TRBD1 (5 bases). Material for sequencing was PBMCs or T cells enriched from blood (not recorded which). The receptor's source is a woman in her thirties who had recovered from COVID-19. The CDR3 coding sequence is TGTGCCAGCAGTTATACGATAGGGGCTGGGGCCAACGTCCTGACTTTC. It encodes CASSYTIGAGANVLTF.